The 28 T cell receptor beta chains in this list originate from one sample, sequenced in a study of regulatory T cells in long-lasting Graves disease. Time point noted: newly diagnosed GD, antithyroid drugs for less than 3 months. Making the TCR library involved RNA that had been extracted from PBMCs. The TCR beta library used iRepertoire HTBI primers with Arm-PCR amplification of CDR3. From the multiplex PCR reads, TCRdb called clonotypes with MiXCR, one entry per CDR3 protein. The data show over 300,000 distinct CDR3 sequences, about 16% seen once. This specimen consisted of peripheral blood mononuclear cells (PBMCs), obtained at new diagnosis, from a patient treated with antithyroid drugs. The receptors come from a female donor with Graves disease.

This sequence joins TRBV6-2 or TRBV6-3 and TRBJ1-1, with 11 positions matching TRBD1. The germline CDR1 and CDR2 sequences are MNHEY and SVGEGT. The V gene end was trimmed by 0 bases and the J gene end by 4 bases; junction bases not matched to a gene: 7. The CDR3 is 17 residues long. CDR3: CASSYSGTGGSSTEAFF. The DNA of the CDR3 is TGTGCCAGCAGTTACTCCGGGACAGGGGGTTCAAGCACTGAAGCTTTCTTT.

On this clonotype: The junction does not match germline at one end; this may be a read error. V and J are TRBV4-1 and TRBJ1-1; no clear D. The germline CDR1 and CDR2 sequences are MGHRA and YSYEKL. The CDR3 consists of 15 residues. The chain's CDR3 is CASSQVANANTEAFF. The CDR3 nucleotides are TGTGCCAGCAGCCAAGTCGCGAATGCGAACACTGAAGCTTTCTTT.

This clonotype was counted at least ten times. V usage is TRBV7-9 and J usage is TRBJ2-2; 7 nucleotides align to TRBD2. This CDR3 is 12 amino acids long. Germline lookup yields CDR1 SEHNR and CDR2 FQNEAQ (reference sequence). J gave up 4 bases and V 8 bases, and 1 base lay outside the gene matches. Here the CDR3 DNA reads TGTGCCAGCGGCGGGGGCACCGGGGAGCTGTTTTTT. Protein sequence: CASGGGTGELFF.

The table lists this clonotype with many counts. The chain links TRBV12-3 or TRBV12-4 to TRBJ1-3, with D tentatively TRBD1 (5 bases). Trimming pared 7 bases from V and 0 bases from J, leaving 16 bases between. The CDR3 has 16 amino acids. This chain's CDR3 is CASNGPWGSSGNTIYF. Here the CDR3 DNA reads TGTGCCAGCAACGGGCCTTGGGGGTCCTCTGGAAACACCATATATTTT.

V usage is TRBV7-9 and J usage is TRBJ1-3, with D tentatively TRBD1 (5 bases). The CDR3 runs 16 residues. Germline V gene data show CDR1 as SEHNR and CDR2 as FQNEAQ (reference sequence). V gave up 2 bases and J gave up 1 base, with 12 bases separating them. In DNA, the CDR3 is TGTGCCAGCAGCTTATCCGGGGGGGTTTCTGGAAACACCATATATTTT. This sequence encodes CASSLSGGVSGNTIYF.

This clonotype appeared a few times. The chain uses TRBV18 and TRBJ1-2; 7 nucleotides match TRBD1. V shed 2 bases, J shed 1 base, and the junction held 4 bases outside the gene matches. This CDR3 contains 15 residues. Germline V gene sequence: CDR1 KGHSH, CDR2 LQKENI. Here the CDR3 DNA reads TGTGCCAGCTCACCAAGGGACAGCAATAACTATGGCTACACCTTC. Translating it yields CASSPRDSNNYGYTF.

This clonotype was counted ten times or more. The chain joins TRBV20-1 to TRBJ2-7; D remains unclear. Trimming pared 2 bases from V and 3 bases from J, leaving 11 bases between. This CDR3 has 13 residues. CDR1 is DFQATT, CDR2 SNEGSKA, per germline (reference sequence). CDR3 amino acids: CSARSTGSYEQYF. CDR3 DNA sequence: TGCAGTGCTAGATCGACTGGTAGCTACGAGCAGTACTTC.

The genes are TRBV7-3 and TRBJ2-3; 7 bases map to TRBD1. The CDR3 totals 16 residues. V lost 5 bases to trimming and J lost 1 base; unmatched junction nucleotides: 9. Germline loops: CDR1 SGHTA, CDR2 FQGTGA. In nucleotides, the CDR3 is TGTGCCAGCAGCCTACGATCCGGGACAGGCACAGATACGCAGTATTTT. This encodes CASSLRSGTGTDTQYF.

This clonotype was recorded many times. J is TRBJ1-3 and V is TRBV6-1; D possibly corresponds to TRBD1 (5 bases). The germline CDR1 and CDR2 sequences are MNHNS and SASEGT. Trimming removed 5 bases at V and 4 bases at J, with 18 bases between. The CDR3 runs to 16 residues. CDR3 loop: CASSKGPSAPGNTIYF. The CDR3 region has the DNA TGTGCCAGCAGTAAGGGGCCAAGCGCACCAGGAAACACCATATATTTT.

This clonotype was counted only a few times. The rearrangement joins TRBV4-1 to TRBJ1-2; TRBD1 matches at 7 bases. Per the germline V gene, CDR1 is MGHRA and CDR2 is YSYEKL. This CDR3 has 13 amino acids. V dropped 3 bases and J dropped 10; count of bases not matched to a gene: 8. The CDR3, as DNA: TGCGCCAGCAGCCAGGAGACAGGGCAGGACTACACCTTC. This translates into CASSQETGQDYTF.

This clonotype was detected many times. The chain carries TRBV28 and TRBJ2-1; 16 bases align to TRBD2. This CDR3 contains 17 residues. The germline CDR1 and CDR2 sequences are MDHEN and SYDVKM. Trimming removed 7 bases from V and 6 bases from J; junction bases left unmatched: 9. CDR3 residues: CASNPPGTSGRANEQFF. The CDR3 DNA follows: TGTGCCAGCAACCCCCCCGGGACTAGCGGGAGGGCCAATGAGCAGTTCTTC.

The V and J genes are TRBV5-1 and TRBJ2-5, with 7 bases aligning to TRBD1. CDR3 length: 15 residues. Looked up from germline, CDR1 is SGHRS and CDR2 is YFSETQ. V lost 5 bases, J lost 2 bases, and 9 bases stayed unmatched. CDR3 amino acids: CASSLTRDSQETQYF. As DNA, the CDR3 is TGCGCCAGCAGTTTGACTCGGGACAGTCAAGAGACCCAGTACTTC. Looking up the rest from reference TRBV5-1 and TRBJ2-5 gives the full variable domain: KAGVTQTPRYLIKTRGQQVTLSCSPISGHRSVSWYQQTPGQGLQFLFEYFSETQRNKGNFPGRFSGRQFSNSRSEMNVSTLELGDSALYLCASSLTRDSQETQYFGPGTRLLVL.

About this clonotype: This may be a read error: a much more frequent sequence differs by one nucleotide. The conserved phenylalanine or tryptophan is not found at the CDR3 terminus, so this likely reflects a read error. The rearrangement uses TRBV11-2 and TRBJ1-2; TRBD1 might be the D (5 bases). Germline CDR1 SGHAT, CDR2 FQNNGV. Trimming removed 1 base at V and 3 bases at J, with 12 bases between. This CDR3 contains 15 residues. Here the CDR3 DNA reads TGTGCCAGCAGCTTAGTCGCAGGGAGACACTATGGCTACACCCTC. This gives the protein CASSLVAGRHYGYTL.

Concerning this clonotype itself: A much larger clonotype is one base distant, so this may be a read error. The chain links TRBV6-2 or TRBV6-3 to TRBJ2-7; D perhaps matches TRBD1 (5 bases). Trimming took 6 bases from V and 1 from J, leaving 10 bases between them. The length of the CDR3 is 13 residues. CDR1 and CDR2 (germline): MNHEY, SVGEGT. The CDR3 nucleotides are TGTGCCAGCAGGATGGGGCGGTCCTACGAGCAGTACTTC. Its protein product is CASRMGRSYEQYF.

At least ten counts were recorded for this clonotype. V and J are TRBV5-1 and TRBJ1-1; 9 bases map to TRBD1. The CDR3 consists of 17 residues. Germline CDR1 is SGHRS and CDR2 is YFSETQ. The ends lost 0 bases at V and 5 bases at J; junction bases unmatched: 11. CDR3 DNA: TGCGCCAGCAGCTTGGTGAGCTATTCAGGGACAGGGACTGAAGCTTTCTTT. Its protein product is CASSLVSYSGTGTEAFF.

The chain links TRBV9 to TRBJ2-2, with D unclear. Trimming shortened V by 3 bases and J by 6 bases, and 6 bases separated the two germline ends. Germline V gene lookup returns CDR1 SGDLS and CDR2 YYNGEE. The CDR3 covers 12 residues. The CDR3 region is CASSGFPGELFF. CDR3 DNA sequence: TGTGCCAGCAGCGGGTTTCCCGGGGAGCTGTTTTTT.

This clonotype was found many times. The chain has TRBV28 and TRBJ1-4; D is possibly TRBD1 (6 bases). V was shortened by 6 bases and J by 8 bases, with 19 bases between the two germline ends. The germline V gene encodes CDR1 MDHEN and CDR2 SYDVKM. CDR3 size: 15 residues. The CDR3 DNA reads as TGTGCCAGCAGCCGGGCCCAGGGGCTTGGGGAAAAACTGTTTTTT. This encodes CASSRAQGLGEKLFF.

For this clonotype: A much more abundant neighbour one base away suggests this may be a read error. V and J are TRBV20-1 and TRBJ2-1, with D uncertain. Germline V gene data show CDR1 as DFQATT and CDR2 as SNEGSKA (reference sequence). The CDR3 loop spans 12 amino acids. The CDR3 sequence: CSARLLATEQLF. DNA of the CDR3: TGCAGTGCTAGATTACTCGCAACTGAGCAGCTCTTC.

Ten or more counts support this clonotype. V usage is TRBV12-3 or TRBV12-4 and J usage is TRBJ1-2; D uncertain. The CDR3 is made up of 15 amino acids. The V end lost 8 bases, the J end lost 3 bases, and 19 bases lay between the germline ends. CDR3 sequence (DNA): TGTGCCAGCGGTCCGCAACTGGTATCCGACTATGGCTACACCTTC. Amino acid sequence: CASGPQLVSDYGYTF.

The genes are TRBV29-1 and TRBJ1-2; tentatively, D is TRBD1 (5 bases). CDR3 length: 16 amino acids. V was cut by 1 base and J by 5 bases, with 20 bases left in between. Germline V CDR1 and CDR2: SQVTM, ANQGSEA. DNA for the CDR3: TGCAGCGTTGAAGTTCGGCCCGGGGGAAGTTGGTATGGCTACACCTTC. It codes for CSVEVRPGGSWYGYTF. The whole variable domain, filled in from reference TRBV29-1 and TRBJ1-2, reads SAVISQKPSRDICQRGTSLTIQCQVDSQVTMMFWYRQQPGQSLTLIATANQGSEATYESGFVIDKFPISRPNLTFSTLTVSNMSPEDSSIYLCSVEVRPGGSWYGYTFGSGTRLTVV.

This clonotype occurred many times. The gene calls are TRBV20-1 and TRBJ1-1, with D maybe TRBD1 (5 bases). CDR1 and CDR2 (germline): DFQATT, SNEGSKA (reference sequence). V was shortened by 5 bases and J by 1 base, with 11 bases between the two germline ends. The CDR3 is made up of 13 amino acids. Here the CDR3 DNA reads TGCAGTGCTGACAGAGGGAGGAACACTGAAGCTTTCTTT. The encoded protein is CSADRGRNTEAFF.

This clonotype was counted a few times. In DNA form, the CDR3 reads TGTGCCAGCAGTTACAGGGATAATGAAAAACTGTTTTTT. This sequence encodes CASSYRDNEKLFF. V gene TRBV6-9 combines with J gene TRBJ1-4; weak D call: TRBD1 (5 bases). The CDR3 runs 13 residues. Germline V CDR1 and CDR2: MNHGY, SVAAGI. Between the trimmed V and J ends, which lost 3 bases and 4 bases, there was a span of 6 bases.

This clonotype was recorded at least ten times. This chain links TRBV20-1 with TRBJ2-1; possible D gene TRBD1, 7 bases. Deletions cut 6 bases from V and 3 bases from J, with 15 bases between. Per the germline V gene, CDR1 is DFQATT and CDR2 is SNEGSKA (reference sequence). The CDR3 has 14 amino acids. The CDR3 DNA follows: TGCAGTGCCCCCCAGGGGGGAGTCTACAATGAGCAGTTCTTC. Protein sequence: CSAPQGGVYNEQFF.

On this clonotype itself: A read error is possible here, since a much larger clone lies one base away. The chain is built from TRBV29-1 and TRBJ2-1; the D call may be TRBD1 or TRBD2 (6 bases each). CDR1 is SQVTM, CDR2 ANQGSEA, per germline. The CDR3 is made up of 16 amino acids. CDR3 sequence reads: CSVKGGAGTGYNEQSF. DNA for the CDR3: TGCAGCGTGAAGGGTGGCGCGGGAACAGGGTACAATGAGCAGTCCTTC.

This clonotype has at least ten counts. V gene TRBV28 combines with J gene TRBJ2-7, with TRBD2 matching over 7 bases. The germline CDR1 and CDR2 sequences are MDHEN and SYDVKM. The length of the CDR3 is 17 residues. The junction had 12 bases not matched to a gene; V was cut back by 2 bases and J by 2 bases. The CDR3 loop reads CASSLRGSSGRAYEQYF. CDR3 DNA: TGTGCCAGCAGTTTAAGAGGGTCTAGCGGACGGGCCTACGAGCAGTACTTC.

This clonotype showed up many times. This chain connects TRBV27 to TRBJ2-1, with 14 bases that match TRBD2. Germline assignment: CDR1 MNHEY and CDR2 SMNVEV (reference sequence). J lost 2 bases, V lost 5 bases, and 2 bases had no gene match. CDR3 size: 16 residues. Written as DNA, the CDR3 is TGTGCCAGCAGTGCGGGACTAGCGGGAGCCTACAATGAGCAGTTCTTC. The encoded protein is CASSAGLAGAYNEQFF.

On this clonotype itself: Just one base apart from a much larger clone, this may be a read error. The gene calls are TRBV7-9 and TRBJ1-1, with D perhaps matching TRBD1 (6 bases). Germline lookup yields CDR1 SEHNR and CDR2 FQNEAQ (reference sequence). The CDR3 loop spans 15 amino acids. Deletions cut 2 bases from V and 3 bases from J, with 13 bases between. The CDR3 sequence is CASSLTQGRDTEAFF. The CDR3 DNA sequence: TGTGCCAGCAGCTTAACTCAGGGGCGCGACACTGAAGCTTTCTTT.

This clonotype was counted only a few times. This likely came from a read error, as a far larger clone is one base away. The chain links TRBV7-6 to TRBJ1-1; D is perhaps TRBD1 (5 bases). With 5 bases removed from V and 3 bases from J, the gap between germline ends came to 16 bases. The germline V gene has CDR1 SGHVS and CDR2 FNYEAQ. The CDR3 has 15 residues. CDR3 sequence (DNA): TGTGCCAGCAGCCTTGCGGGGGGGGGAGACACTGAAGCTTTCTTT. It translates to CASSLAGGGDTEAFF.